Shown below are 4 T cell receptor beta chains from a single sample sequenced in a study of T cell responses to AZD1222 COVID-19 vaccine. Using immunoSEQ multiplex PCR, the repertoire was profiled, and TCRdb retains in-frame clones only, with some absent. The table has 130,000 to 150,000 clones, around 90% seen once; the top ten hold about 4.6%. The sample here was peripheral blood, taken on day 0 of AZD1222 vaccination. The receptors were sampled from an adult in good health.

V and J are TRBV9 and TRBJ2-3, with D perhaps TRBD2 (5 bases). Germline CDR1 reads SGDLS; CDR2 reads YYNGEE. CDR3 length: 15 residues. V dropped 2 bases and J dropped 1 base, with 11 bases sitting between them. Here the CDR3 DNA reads TGTGCCAGCAGCGTTTATGGTAGCGGCACAGATACGCAGTATTTT. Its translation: CASSVYGSGTDTQYF. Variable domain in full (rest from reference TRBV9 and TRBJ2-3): DSGVTQTPKHLITATGQRVTLRCSPRSGDLSVYWYQQSLDQGLQFLIQYYNGEERAKGNILERFSAQQFPDLHSELNLSSLELGDSALYFCASSVYGSGTDTQYFGPGTRLTVL.

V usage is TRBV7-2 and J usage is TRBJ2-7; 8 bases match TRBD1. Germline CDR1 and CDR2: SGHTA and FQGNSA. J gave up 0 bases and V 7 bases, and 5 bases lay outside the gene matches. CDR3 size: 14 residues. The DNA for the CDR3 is TGTGCCAGCACCTGGGACAGGCGCTCCTACGAGCAGTACTTC. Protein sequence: CASTWDRRSYEQYF.

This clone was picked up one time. The DNA of the CDR3 is TGTGCCAGTAGTGCCCGGGACAGCGCAGAAAAACTGTTTTTT. It specifies CASSARDSAEKLFF. This rearrangement joins TRBV19 to TRBJ1-4; TRBD1 aligns across 7 bases. The CDR3 is made up of 14 amino acids. Trimming at V came to 5 bases and at J to 8 bases, leaving 8 bases not matched to a gene. Germline-derived CDR1 and CDR2 are LNHDA and SQIVND (reference sequence).

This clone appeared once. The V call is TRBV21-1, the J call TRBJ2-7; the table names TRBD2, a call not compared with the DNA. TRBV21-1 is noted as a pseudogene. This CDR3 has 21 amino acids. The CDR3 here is CASSPLLAGTSGVISSYEQYF. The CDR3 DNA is TGTGCCAGCAGCCCCTTACTAGCCGGGACTAGCGGGGTCATCAGCTCCTACGAGCAGTACTTC.